This T cell receptor beta chain was identified in a study of blood T cell repertoires in COVID-19. Study as a whole: Nucleic acid was either cDNA or gDNA, and it came from T cells, B-cell-depleted T cells, or PBMCs.

CDR3 length: 14 amino acids. Trimming took 7 bases from V and 1 from J, leaving 13 bases between them. Looked up from germline, CDR1 is SNHLY and CDR2 is FYNNEI. Original processing notes: The assay estimated nucleated cells by amplifying reference gene primers. Here immunoSEQ multiplex PCR was the method, and the copy in TCRdb shows in-frame clones only, minus some. V and J calls and clone size are as listed in that table; D and trimming were resolved from the DNA. The sample consists of about 280,000 clones, 70% to 90% of them appearing once. This clone came up once. The sequence came from a woman in her twenties or thirties who had recovered from COVID-19. This sequence joins TRBV2 and TRBJ2-5; tentative D call: TRBD2 (5 bases). Source material: peripheral blood. The CDR3 spells CASKELVSQETQYF. The CDR3 region has the DNA TGTGCCAGCAAGGAACTAGTATCCCAAGAGACCCAGTACTTC.